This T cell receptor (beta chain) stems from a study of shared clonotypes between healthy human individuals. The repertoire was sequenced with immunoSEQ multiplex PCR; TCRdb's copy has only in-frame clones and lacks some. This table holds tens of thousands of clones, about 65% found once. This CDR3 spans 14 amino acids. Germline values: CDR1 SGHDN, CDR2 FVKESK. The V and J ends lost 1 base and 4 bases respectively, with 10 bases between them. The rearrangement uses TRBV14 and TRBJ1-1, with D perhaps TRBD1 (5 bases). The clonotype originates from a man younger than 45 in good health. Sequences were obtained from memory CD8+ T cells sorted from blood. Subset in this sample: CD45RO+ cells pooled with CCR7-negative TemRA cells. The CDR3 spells CASSQASRGTEAFF. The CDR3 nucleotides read TGTGCCAGCAGCCAAGCTTCAAGGGGCACTGAAGCTTTCTTT.